The present TCR beta chain was sequenced within a study of tumor-infiltrating lymphocytes in primary liver carcinoma. The overall study: Subjects consisted of male and female patients aged 30 to 69 years. Maximum tumor diameters ranged from about 4 to 11 cm, stage T1-T3 N0M0.

This clonotype has a handful of counts. The antigen remains unidentified. V dropped 4 bases and J dropped 0; count of bases not matched to a gene: 10. The CDR3 contains 19 residues. Germline CDR1 is KGHDR and CDR2 is SFDVKD. Blood RNA originated from unsorted whole blood, with germline DNA additionally extracted. Regarding the study as a whole: The top-250-clone fraction was significantly higher in tumors than in blood (p = 0.039). Researchers found tumor-adjacent and tumor-blood pairs overlapped less than tumor region pairs.

A constant-region primer served to make TCR beta cDNA from approximately 490 ng total RNA. Three-round nested multiplex PCR performed with slightly modified ARM-PCR produced the TCR beta libraries. Each of the first two PCR rounds ran approximately 10 cycles with TRBV1-TRBV30 forward and C-beta reverse primers. MiXCR, applied by TCRdb to the multiplex PCR reads, yields one record per CDR3 protein. The data contain hundreds of thousands of distinct CDR3 sequences, approximately 54% of them singletons. This receptor was identified in a woman aged 30 to 39 with primary liver carcinoma and hepatitis B virus infection. The V gene is TRBV24-1, the J gene TRBJ2-6; 8 bases are a match to TRBD2. The sequencing sample was made of peripheral blood. CDR3 DNA: TGTGCCACCAGTGAAAATGCGGGGGGAGCGACCTCTGGGGCCAACGTCCTGACTTTC. It specifies CATSENAGGATSGANVLTF.